This record looks at one T cell receptor beta chain sequence and its context. The clone's antigen remains unknown. No much larger clone exists at a distance of one base, and base qualities are not known. At the DNA level, this CDR3 is encoded by other sequences in the same sample as well. This specimen comes from a study of Ad26.COV2.S vaccination and SARS-CoV-2 variants (dated by TCRdb to the early 2020s). About the full investigation: Vaccine-arm donors came from COV1001, a multicentre, randomized, double-blind, placebo-controlled phase I-IIa trial of Ad26.COV2.S in healthy adults. Ad26.COV2.S was given intramuscularly at 5x10^10 or 1x10^11 viral particles, as a single shot or as two shots 56 days apart. The specificity and breadth of SARS-CoV-2-reactive T cell receptors after Ad26.COV2.S vaccination were assessed by TCRbeta repertoire sequencing. The TCR-sequenced set comprised approximately 30 samples: about 19 Ad26.COV2.S vaccine recipients, 5 placebo recipients and 8 SARS-CoV-2 convalescent individuals. Trial participants were randomized into five groups of five, in which low-dose or high-dose Ad26.COV2.S was given once or twice, or placebo was given on both occasions. Investigators did not know the trial group allocation while performing experiments and assessing outcomes.

CDR1 and CDR2 (SGHRS, YFSETQ) derive from the germline V gene. The CDR3 runs 15 amino acids, cysteine and phenylalanine included. The retained sequence is limited to the CDR3, 45 bases, with the frame set at the first base. Here V drops 0 bases and J drops 1 base, and the junction holds 2 bases not matched to any gene. TCRbeta CDR3 regions were sequenced with the immunoSEQ Assay. After extraction, genomic DNA underwent amplification by bias-controlled multiplex PCR, followed by high-throughput sequencing. In the original analysis: To quantify the absolute abundance of every unique TCRbeta CDR3 region, sequences were collapsed and filtered. T cell fraction was estimated by normalizing TCRbeta template counts to usable DNA, which was measured by amplifying reference genes present in all nucleated cells. Repertoire TCRs were annotated as SARS-CoV-2-specific by exact matching of V gene, CDR3 amino acid sequence and J gene to a known reactive TCR set. The reference SARS-CoV-2 TCR set was derived from MIRA and filtered for enrichment in COVID-19-positive ImmuneCODE repertoires, a step that removed public or cross-reactive TCRs. Drawing on the MIRA antigens, annotated TCRs were analysed further at the level of specific ORF or position within ORF. Breadth was defined as annotated unique rearrangements over total unique productive rearrangements; depth was the summed frequency of those rearrangements. Group comparisons of TCR breadth used two-sided Wilcoxon rank-sum tests. Entries here come from immuneACCESS through TCRdb and include only in-frame sequences with V and J called. Some clones fail to appear in such tables; in the studies checked, an unresolved V gene covers under half of the shortfall, and the cause of the remainder is unknown. Clone size and V and J calls were adopted from that table, with D and trimming inferred from the DNA. The sample table records under 600,000 clones; about nine tenths of these occur just once. Approximately 1.7% of the sample is in the top ten clones.

Here is what the overall study found, with its caveats: Higher spike-specific TCR breadth was observed in Ad26.COV2.S recipients than in placebo recipients (P = 0.0014). It was noted by the authors that total T cell responses may have been underestimated by the TCR breadth and depth analyses. Substantial breadth of spike-specific CD8+ and CD4+ T cell responses was reported after vaccination. The study was not powered to compare responses between vaccine doses or regimens. Vaccine and placebo recipients had comparable non-spike TCR breadth, which fits with the vaccine containing only spike.

This sample's treatment or condition label indicates: roughly 18 received Ad26.COV2.S at low or high dose, single or two shots; several received placebo; per-sample allocation not given. Repertoires of vaccine and placebo recipients were sequenced from samples taken on day 63 after the first injection. Between 29 July and 7 August 2020, Cohort 1b enrolled around 25 adults aged 18-55 years at one site in Boston, USA. Ad26.COV2.S was a replication-incompetent adenovirus type 26 vector that expressed a prefusion-stabilized SARS-CoV-2 spike protein derived from the original Wuhan strain. This receptor was obtained from a person aged 18-60 years who received the Ad26.COV2.S COVID-19 vaccine or a placebo. Source: peripheral blood, taken in a trial of Ad26.COV2.S vaccine versus placebo. The chain was built from TRBV5-1 and TRBJ2-3; TRBD2 lines up with 7 middle nucleotides. The DNA sequence reads TGCGCCAGCAGCTTGGGTGGGAGGGGCACAGATACGCAGTATTTT. This translates into CASSLGGRGTDTQYF.